A single sample is the source of the 27 T cell receptor beta chains below, sequenced in a study of shared clonotypes between healthy human individuals. Here immunoSEQ multiplex PCR was the method, and the copy in TCRdb shows in-frame clones only, minus some. The data contain 2 million to 3 million clones, approximately 92% of them singletons. Sequencing used naive CD4+ T cells sorted from blood. The sample's subset: CD45RA+ positively selected. The receptors derive from a man aged 18 to 29 in good health.

This clone appeared a single time. J is TRBJ1-1 and V is TRBV19; TRBD1 matches at 12 bases. Germline loops: CDR1 LNHDA, CDR2 SQIVND (reference sequence). This CDR3 is 14 amino acids long. CDR3 bases: TGTGCAATCCGGGACAGGGGGCGAGGCACTGAAGCTTTCTTT. Translating gives CAIRDRGRGTEAFF.

This chain joins TRBV19 and TRBJ1-1, with TRBD1 matching over 7 bases. In germline, CDR1 is LNHDA, CDR2 SQIVND (reference sequence). There are 14 residues in the CDR3. The ends lost 7 bases at V and 0 bases at J; junction bases unmatched: 5. DNA of the CDR3: TGTGCCAGTACAGGGACAGCCATGAACACTGAAGCTTTCTTT. Residues: CASTGTAMNTEAFF.

This clone was detected once. The rearrangement links TRBV7-2 to TRBJ2-1; TRBD2 agrees at 14 bases. This CDR3 has 17 amino acids. The germline gives CDR1 SGHTA, CDR2 FQGNSA. V was pared by 5 bases and J by 0 bases, with 3 bases of the junction left unmatched. CDR3 residues: CASSGTSGSSSYNEQFF. The DNA for the CDR3 is TGTGCCAGCAGCGGGACTAGCGGGAGTTCCTCCTACAATGAGCAGTTCTTC.

The chain uses TRBV10-3 and TRBJ1-5; no firm D call. V lost 6 bases to trimming and J lost 6 bases, with 12 bases between them. The CDR3 has 13 amino acids. From germline, CDR1 is ENHRY and CDR2 SYGVKD. This CDR3 reads CAIREEYSQPQHF. The CDR3 DNA is TGTGCCATCAGGGAGGAGTATAGTCAGCCCCAGCATTTT.

The chain combines TRBV6-1 with TRBJ2-7; D ambiguous. Per germline, CDR1 MNHNS and CDR2 SASEGT. V was clipped by 2 bases and J by 6 bases, with 17 bases between them. The CDR3 is 15 residues long. CDR3 bases: TGTGCCAGCAGTGAAAATATGAACGCGTCGGGCGAGCAGTACTTC. Translating gives CASSENMNASGEQYF.

This chain joins TRBV2 and TRBJ2-3; maybe TRBD2 (5 bases). V was cut by 6 bases and J by 8 bases, with 12 bases left in between. The CDR3 is made up of 12 amino acids. CDR1 is SNHLY and CDR2 is FYNNEI in the germline V gene. The CDR3 reads CASSRSGFTQYF. CDR3 coding DNA: TGTGCCAGCAGCCGGAGCGGTTTTACGCAGTATTTT.

The chain joins TRBV25-1 to TRBJ2-3; weak D call: TRBD2 (6 bases). Germline V gene lookup returns CDR1 MGHDK and CDR2 SYGVNS. V was cut by 8 bases and J by 1 base, with 10 bases left in between. This CDR3 is 13 amino acids long. The CDR3 region is CASRRDGTDTQYF. The CDR3 nucleotides read TGTGCCAGCCGGCGGGACGGCACAGATACGCAGTATTTT.

The chain employs TRBV18 and TRBJ2-1, with D perhaps TRBD1 (5 bases). The CDR3 spans 16 residues. Germline-derived CDR1 and CDR2 are KGHSH and LQKENI. Trimming removed 1 base from V and 7 bases from J, with 17 bases in between. The CDR3 sequence is CASSPLSQGGSNEQFF. The DNA for the CDR3 is TGTGCCAGCTCACCACTCTCCCAGGGTGGGTCGAATGAGCAGTTCTTC.

This clone has only one observation. The chain joins TRBV14 to TRBJ2-6; D remains unclear. The CDR3 sequence is 16 residues long. V lost 1 base and J 2 bases, leaving 9 bases between the germline ends. CDR1 is SGHDN, CDR2 FVKESK, per germline. CDR3 region: CASSQVVGTGANVLTF. The DNA of the CDR3 is TGTGCCAGCAGCCAAGTTGTTGGGACTGGGGCCAACGTCCTGACTTTC.

The chain links TRBV9 to TRBJ2-1; TRBD2 matches 8 bases. V gave up 4 bases and J gave up 5 bases; unmatched junction bases: 8. In germline, CDR1 is SGDLS, CDR2 YYNGEE. This CDR3 spans 15 amino acids. The DNA of the CDR3 is TGTGCCAGCAGCCCCCGGGAGGGTCATAACAATGAGCAGTTCTTC. Translation: CASSPREGHNNEQFF.

The chain is built from TRBV28 and TRBJ2-5; D is unresolved. The CDR3 totals 16 residues. The germline V gene has CDR1 MDHEN and CDR2 SYDVKM. V was cut by 6 bases and J by 2 bases, with 19 bases left in between. In DNA form, the CDR3 reads TGTGCCAGCAGCCCTAGGTCGGGTAGCACTCAAGAGACCCAGTACTTC. It specifies CASSPRSGSTQETQYF. Based on the CDR3 plus reference TRBV28 and TRBJ2-5, the full variable domain is DVKVTQSSRYLVKRTGEKVFLECVQDMDHENMFWYRQDPGLGLRLIYFSYDVKMKEKGDIPEGYSVSREKKERFSLILESASTNQTSMYLCASSPRSGSTQETQYFGPGTRLLVL.

The chain uses TRBV7-9 and TRBJ2-3; 7 bases line up with TRBD2. The CDR3 is 14 amino acids. Germline CDR1 and CDR2: SEHNR and FQNEAQ (reference sequence). V dropped 11 bases and J dropped 0; count of bases not matched to a gene: 8. CDR3: CAGGDYLSTDTQYF. In DNA, the CDR3 is TGTGCCGGGGGGGACTACCTAAGCACAGATACGCAGTATTTT. Based on the CDR3 plus reference TRBV7-9 and TRBJ2-3, the full variable domain is DTGVSQNPRHKITKRGQNVTFRCDPISEHNRLYWYRQTLGQGPEFLTYFQNEAQLEKSRLLSDRFSAERPKGSFSTLEIQRTEQGDSAMYLCAGGDYLSTDTQYFGPGTRLTVL.

A word on this clone: Different DNA sequences within this sample yield the same CDR3. In nucleotides, the CDR3 is TGTGCCAGTAGTATTTCAGGAGGAGAGACCCAGTACTTC. Residues: CASSISGGETQYF. The V gene is TRBV19, the J gene TRBJ2-5; tentative D call: TRBD2 (5 bases). With 3 bases removed from V and 4 bases from J, the gap between germline ends came to 9 bases. Germline CDR1 is LNHDA and CDR2 is SQIVND (reference sequence). The CDR3 is made up of 13 amino acids.

This chain links TRBV5-4 with TRBJ2-7; possibly TRBD1 for D (5 bases). The germline V gene has CDR1 SGHNT and CDR2 YYREEE (reference sequence). V was cut by 0 bases and J by 5 bases, with 9 bases left in between. The CDR3 extends over 13 amino acids. The CDR3 nucleotides read TGTGCCAGCAGCTTGGGGCAGGGTAACGAGCAGTACTTC. Translating gives CASSLGQGNEQYF.

The J gene is TRBJ1-5, the V gene TRBV15; D is perhaps TRBD1 (6 bases). The CDR3 contains 14 residues. Trimming took 4 bases from V and 4 from J, leaving 11 bases between them. Looked up from germline, CDR1 is LNHNV and CDR2 is YYDKDF (reference sequence). CDR3: CATSIPGHNQPQHF. CDR3 DNA: TGTGCCACCAGCATTCCGGGACATAATCAGCCCCAGCATTTT.

The V call is TRBV5-1, the J call TRBJ1-1; no definite D call. The CDR3 is 15 residues long. Between the trimmed V and J ends, which lost 4 bases and 1 base, there was a span of 14 bases. CDR1 is SGHRS, CDR2 YFSETQ, per germline. The CDR3 spells CASSATGAENTEAFF. The CDR3 nucleotides read TGCGCCAGCAGCGCCACCGGAGCTGAGAACACTGAAGCTTTCTTT.

The chain has TRBV7-9 and TRBJ2-5; tentatively, D is TRBD2 (5 bases). With 5 bases removed from V and 1 base from J, the gap between germline ends came to 11 bases. Germline CDR1 is SEHNR and CDR2 is FQNEAQ (reference sequence). This CDR3 has 14 amino acids. CDR3 in amino acids: CASSPTAGQETQYF. In nucleotides, the CDR3 is TGTGCCAGCAGCCCAACCGCGGGCCAAGAGACCCAGTACTTC. The whole variable domain, remainder taken from reference TRBV7-9 and TRBJ2-5, is DTGVSQNPRHKITKRGQNVTFRCDPISEHNRLYWYRQTLGQGPEFLTYFQNEAQLEKSRLLSDRFSAERPKGSFSTLEIQRTEQGDSAMYLCASSPTAGQETQYFGPGTRLLVL.

In its sample, this clone was seen once. The sample has other DNA sequences that encode this CDR3 too. The gene calls are TRBV30 and TRBJ1-6; D ambiguous. Germline CDR1 GTSNPN, CDR2 SVGIG (reference sequence). V was clipped by 5 bases and J by 5 bases, with 13 bases between them. The CDR3 is made up of 14 amino acids. The CDR3 spells CAWARTGDNSPLHF. The CDR3 DNA follows: TGTGCCTGGGCTCGTACTGGAGATAATTCACCCCTCCACTTT.

V and J are TRBV5-1 and TRBJ1-4; TRBD1 matches 7 bases. Germline V gene sequence: CDR1 SGHRS, CDR2 YFSETQ. V dropped 4 bases and J dropped 3; count of bases not matched to a gene: 9. The CDR3 has 16 residues. The CDR3 loop reads CASSKPIGQANEKLFF. The DNA of the CDR3 is TGCGCCAGCAGCAAGCCAATCGGACAGGCTAATGAAAAACTGTTTTTT.

V usage is TRBV5-1 and J usage is TRBJ2-4, with a possible D match to TRBD2 (7 bases). This CDR3 comprises 14 residues. From germline, CDR1 is SGHRS and CDR2 YFSETQ. The germline V and J ends were trimmed by 5 bases and 7 bases, with 16 bases remaining between them. The DNA of the CDR3 is TGCGCCAGCAGTGGGGGGGGCGCCCAGAACATTCAGTACTTC. It yields the protein CASSGGGAQNIQYF.

This sequence joins TRBV2 and TRBJ1-6; D uncertain. The CDR3 is 14 amino acids. V lost 4 bases and J lost 6, with 10 bases in between. Germline V CDR1 and CDR2: SNHLY, FYNNEI. The DNA of the CDR3 is TGTGCCAGCAGTGTGTTGGGTGGTAATTCACCCCTCCACTTT. Translation gives CASSVLGGNSPLHF.

This clone appeared a single time. J is TRBJ1-3 and V is TRBV7-8; tentatively, D is TRBD1 (6 bases). The V end lost 3 bases, the J end lost 0 bases, and 12 bases lay between the germline ends. Germline CDR1 and CDR2: SGHVS and FQNEAQ. The CDR3 spans 16 residues. The DNA for the CDR3 is TGTGCCAGCAGCTTGGCGGGGGGGCACTCTGGAAACACCATATATTTT. As protein: CASSLAGGHSGNTIYF.

J is TRBJ1-1 and V is TRBV19; D unclear. CDR1 and CDR2 from the germline V gene are LNHDA and SQIVND (reference sequence). V shed 1 base and J shed 5 bases, with 11 bases lying between them. This CDR3 spans 14 amino acids. The CDR3 reads CASSIGDPLTEAFF. CDR3 nucleotides: TGTGCCAGTAGTATAGGGGATCCTCTAACTGAAGCTTTCTTT.

This clone was counted between two and nine times. Other DNA sequences in this sample translate to the same CDR3. The V and J genes are TRBV29-1 and TRBJ1-5; 7 bases agree with TRBD1. CDR1 SQVTM and CDR2 ANQGSEA come from the germline V gene. V lost 5 bases, J lost 4 bases, and 2 bases stayed unmatched. The CDR3 sequence is 12 residues long. CDR3 in amino acids: CSVRDSNQPQHF. CDR3 nucleotides: TGCAGCGTTCGGGACAGTAATCAGCCCCAGCATTTT.

CDR3 DNA: TGTGCCAGCAGCTGGAGGACTAGCGACACCGGGGAGCTGTTTTTT. Its protein is CASSWRTSDTGELFF. The chain links TRBV5-6 to TRBJ2-2, with TRBD2 identical over 9 bases. The germline CDR1 and CDR2 sequences are SGHDT and YYEEEE. The CDR3 has 15 amino acids. The J segment lost 3 bases and the V segment lost 3 bases, leaving 3 bases of the junction unmatched.

In this sample, this clone turned up a few times. The chain is built from TRBV6-5 and TRBJ1-6, with a possible D match to TRBD1 (6 bases). Between the trimmed V and J ends, which lost 6 bases and 9 bases, there was a span of 18 bases. CDR3 length: 15 residues. The germline V gene has CDR1 MNHEY and CDR2 SVGAGI. This chain's CDR3 is CASSERDIAISPLHF. The CDR3 DNA follows: TGTGCCAGCAGCGAACGGGACATCGCAATTTCACCCCTCCACTTT.

V gene TRBV6-6 combines with J gene TRBJ2-1; TRBD1 matches 10 bases. From germline, CDR1 is MNHNY and CDR2 SVGAGI (reference sequence). The trim removed 7 bases at V and 6 bases at J, leaving 9 bases unmatched. This CDR3 is built from 15 residues. The CDR3 region is CASTNRDRGVNEQFF. As DNA, the CDR3 is TGTGCCAGCACCAACCGGGACAGGGGAGTCAATGAGCAGTTCTTC.